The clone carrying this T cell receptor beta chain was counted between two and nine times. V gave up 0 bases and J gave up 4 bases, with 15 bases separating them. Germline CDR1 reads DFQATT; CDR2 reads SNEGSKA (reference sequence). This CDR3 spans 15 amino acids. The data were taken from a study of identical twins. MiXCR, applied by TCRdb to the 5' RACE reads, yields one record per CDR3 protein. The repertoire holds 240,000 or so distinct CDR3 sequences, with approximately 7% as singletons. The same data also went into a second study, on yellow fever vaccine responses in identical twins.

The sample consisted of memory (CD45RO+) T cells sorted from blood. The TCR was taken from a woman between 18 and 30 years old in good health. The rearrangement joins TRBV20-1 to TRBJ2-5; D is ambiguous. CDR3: CSARDEMRFRETQYF. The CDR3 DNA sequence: TGCAGTGCTAGAGATGAAATGCGCTTCCGAGAGACCCAGTACTTC.